A single sample is the source of the 21 T cell receptor beta chains below, sequenced in a study of beta chain features in type 1 diabetes. Findings and limits, study-wide: Moderate yet significant TCRB CDR3 shortening was seen in Type 1 diabetes patients in all four CD4+ subsets.

The investigators reverse transcribed all of the isolated RNA, so they sequenced expressed TCRB transcripts. Only in-frame clones appear in the TCRdb table, and some are missing; sequencing was by immunoSEQ multiplex PCR. The data show approximately 58,000 clones, about 64% seen once. Antigens of these TCRs are unknown. What was sequenced was stem cell memory CD4+ T cells from blood. The receptors here all came from a woman aged 30 to 39 with type 1 diabetes.

Of note for this clone: This specimen includes other DNA sequences encoding the same CDR3. The chain recombines TRBV30 with TRBJ1-5; D remains ambiguous. The germline V and J ends were trimmed by 0 bases and 4 bases, with 7 bases remaining between them. The CDR3 is made up of 13 amino acids. Germline V lookup: CDR1 GTSNPN, CDR2 SVGIG (reference sequence). DNA for the CDR3: TGTGCCTGGAGTGTACTCGGTAATCAGCCCCAGCATTTT. Translating gives CAWSVLGNQPQHF.

V is TRBV4-1 and J is TRBJ2-1, with 11 bases that match TRBD2. V lost 1 base to trimming and J lost 7 bases; unmatched junction nucleotides: 12. CDR3 size: 18 residues. Germline V gene sequence: CDR1 MGHRA, CDR2 YSYEKL. The CDR3 loop reads CASSQGHLAGGPGNEQFF. CDR3 in DNA: TGCGCCAGCAGCCAAGGGCATTTAGCGGGAGGGCCTGGAAATGAGCAGTTCTTC.

The CDR3 DNA follows: TGCAGCGTTGGACCGGGACAGGGGGCAGGTGAGCAGTTCTTC. It yields the protein CSVGPGQGAGEQFF. The rearrangement links TRBV29-1 to TRBJ2-1, with 12 bases matching TRBD1. The CDR3 extends over 14 amino acids. Trimming took 4 bases from V and 9 from J; bases not matched to a gene: 7. CDR1 and CDR2 (germline): SQVTM, ANQGSEA.

This clone was seen a handful of times. The genes are TRBV15 and TRBJ2-3; the D gene is possibly TRBD2 (6 bases). Trimming cost V 1 base and J 0 bases, with 8 bases left between them. The CDR3 is 15 residues long. Germline V CDR1 and CDR2: LNHNV, YYDKDF (reference sequence). CDR3 in amino acids: CATSRGGTSTDTQYF. CDR3 DNA: TGTGCCACCAGCAGAGGAGGGACTAGCACAGATACGCAGTATTTT.

V and J are TRBV30 and TRBJ2-7, with D maybe TRBD1 (6 bases). The CDR3 has 14 amino acids. Germline V gives CDR1 GTSNPN, CDR2 SVGIG (reference sequence). V was shortened by 4 bases and J by 2 bases, with 15 bases between the two germline ends. In DNA form, the CDR3 reads TGTGCCTGGAACCCTGGGACACCAACCTACGAGCAGTACTTC. Translation: CAWNPGTPTYEQYF.

The genes are TRBV7-6 and TRBJ1-3, with D tentatively TRBD1 (5 bases). CDR3 length equals 14 residues. The ends were cut back, 6 bases at V and 0 bases at J, with 9 bases in the middle. Germline CDR1 and CDR2: SGHVS and FNYEAQ. The CDR3 protein is CASSQGDSGNTIYF. The CDR3, as DNA: TGTGCCAGCAGTCAGGGTGACTCTGGAAACACCATATATTTT.

The CDR3 DNA sequence: TGTGCCAGCATCGGGGGACAGGGAGGAGAAGAAAAACTGTTTTTT. Translation: CASIGGQGGEEKLFF. The chain is built from TRBV6-6 and TRBJ1-4, with 9 bases fitting TRBD1. Germline lookup yields CDR1 MNHNY and CDR2 SVGAGI (reference sequence). Trimming took 7 bases from V and 8 from J; bases not matched to a gene: 11. The CDR3 loop spans 15 amino acids.

The gene calls are TRBV29-1 and TRBJ1-4; D is possibly TRBD1 (5 bases). The V and J ends lost 4 bases and 3 bases respectively, with 9 bases between them. Germline assignment: CDR1 SQVTM and CDR2 ANQGSEA. This CDR3 is 13 amino acids long. In nucleotides, the CDR3 is TGCAGCGTTGGTCCCAGGGCTAATGAAAAACTGTTTTTT. This codes for CSVGPRANEKLFF.

The chain carries TRBV4-1 and TRBJ2-1; 8 bases are a match to TRBD2. CDR3 length: 17 amino acids. Per germline, CDR1 MGHRA and CDR2 YSYEKL. Losses at the gene ends were 1 base for V and 7 bases for J; bases not matched to a gene: 12. CDR3 sequence reads: CASSQGGGAGGRNEQFF. As DNA, the CDR3 is TGCGCCAGCAGCCAAGGCGGTGGGGCGGGAGGTCGAAATGAGCAGTTCTTC.

This clone was seen a few times. V usage is TRBV28 and J usage is TRBJ2-1, with D possibly matching TRBD2 (6 bases). V dropped 2 bases and J dropped 1 base, with 12 bases sitting between them. The CDR3 loop spans 16 amino acids. From germline, CDR1 is MDHEN and CDR2 SYDVKM. The DNA of the CDR3 is TGTGCCAGCAGTTTAATAGTTAGCGGATCCTACAATGAGCAGTTCTTC. The encoded protein is CASSLIVSGSYNEQFF. The entire variable domain, with the rest obtained from reference TRBV28 and TRBJ2-1, is as follows: DVKVTQSSRYLVKRTGEKVFLECVQDMDHENMFWYRQDPGLGLRLIYFSYDVKMKEKGDIPEGYSVSREKKERFSLILESASTNQTSMYLCASSLIVSGSYNEQFFGPGTRLTVL.

This clone was detected once. The chain employs TRBV18 and TRBJ1-1; D call uncertain. The V end was cut by 0 bases, the J end by 4 bases, with 15 bases between. This CDR3 contains 16 residues. Germline CDR1 KGHSH, CDR2 LQKENI. CDR3 loop: CASSPPETIITTEAFF. The DNA for the CDR3 is TGTGCCAGCTCACCACCAGAGACTATTATTACCACTGAAGCTTTCTTT.

The V gene is TRBV6-5, the J gene TRBJ2-5; the match to TRBD1 covers 7 bases. Germline CDR1 and CDR2: MNHEY and SVGAGI. Germline trimming cut 0 bases from V and 0 bases from J; bases unmatched to any gene: 1. The CDR3 contains 15 residues. CDR3: CASSYSRGNQETQYF. The CDR3 nucleotides are TGTGCCAGCAGTTACTCCAGGGGGAACCAAGAGACCCAGTACTTC.

This clone was counted a single time. V and J are TRBV28 and TRBJ1-2, with 7 nucleotides matching TRBD1. Per germline, CDR1 MDHEN and CDR2 SYDVKM. The CDR3 is 12 amino acids. V lost 5 bases, J lost 7 bases, and 4 bases stayed unmatched. The CDR3 sequence is CASSPGQFGYTF. The CDR3 DNA follows: TGTGCCAGCAGTCCGGGACAGTTTGGCTACACCTTC.

The J gene is TRBJ2-7, the V gene TRBV9; D not resolved. Germline V gene data show CDR1 as SGDLS and CDR2 as YYNGEE. This CDR3 is 14 amino acids long. V was clipped by 0 bases and J by 2 bases, with 9 bases between them. CDR3 in DNA: TGTGCCAGCAGCGTAGAACTGAGCACCTACGAGCAGTACTTC. Protein product: CASSVELSTYEQYF. Looking up the rest from reference TRBV9 and TRBJ2-7 gives the full variable domain: DSGVTQTPKHLITATGQRVTLRCSPRSGDLSVYWYQQSLDQGLQFLIQYYNGEERAKGNILERFSAQQFPDLHSELNLSSLELGDSALYFCASSVELSTYEQYFGPGTRLTVT.

This chain connects TRBV4-1 to TRBJ1-4; the D is unclear. CDR1 and CDR2 from the germline V gene are MGHRA and YSYEKL. The CDR3 spans 14 residues. V lost 4 bases, J lost 6 bases, and 12 bases lay in between. CDR3 amino acids: CASSPDGRDEKLFF. The DNA for the CDR3 is TGCGCCAGCAGCCCAGACGGCCGGGATGAAAAACTGTTTTTT.

The chain uses TRBV30 and TRBJ1-1; D is perhaps TRBD1 (5 bases). Trimming pared 2 bases from V and 1 base from J, leaving 14 bases between. Germline V gives CDR1 GTSNPN, CDR2 SVGIG (reference sequence). CDR3 length equals 15 residues. CDR3 amino acids: CAWSIPGLRNTEAFF. CDR3 nucleotides: TGTGCCTGGAGTATACCGGGACTGCGGAACACTGAAGCTTTCTTT.

The chain recombines TRBV27 with TRBJ2-1; D ambiguous. The CDR3 sequence is 14 residues long. Trimming removed 8 bases from V and 7 bases from J, with 18 bases in between. The V gene's germline CDR1 is MNHEY and CDR2 SMNVEV (reference sequence). DNA of the CDR3: TGTGCCAGCCGACTCTCGATACTAAATAATGAGCAGTTCTTC. Its protein is CASRLSILNNEQFF.

The table lists this clone with a few counts. The chain combines TRBV2 with TRBJ1-1; D gene unclear. Germline CDR1 reads SNHLY; CDR2 reads FYNNEI. V lost 6 bases and J lost 7, with 9 bases in between. The CDR3 totals 11 residues. CDR3 coding DNA: TGTGCCAGCAGAATTGCAGATGAAGCTTTCTTT. Translating gives CASRIADEAFF.

This sequence joins TRBV5-4 and TRBJ2-5; 14 bases line up with TRBD2. Germline CDR1 SGHNT, CDR2 YYREEE (reference sequence). CDR3 length equals 17 residues. J gave up 5 bases and V 4 bases, and 10 bases lay outside the gene matches. The CDR3 DNA is TGTGCCAGCAGCCCCAGACTAGCGGGAGGGCCGGAGGAGACCCAGTACTTC. It translates to CASSPRLAGGPEETQYF.

This clone was seen just once. CDR3 in amino acids: CASRLQTGWTGELFF. As DNA, the CDR3 is TGTGCCAGCCGACTCCAGACAGGGTGGACCGGGGAGCTGTTTTTT. The chain uses TRBV7-9 and TRBJ2-2, with 7 bases identical to TRBD1. CDR1 and CDR2 from the germline V gene are SEHNR and FQNEAQ (reference sequence). Trimming at V came to 8 bases and at J to 5 bases, leaving 11 bases not matched to a gene. The CDR3 consists of 15 residues.

The CDR3 DNA is TGTGCCAGCAGTTACACCCCCTCCAGTTTCACTGAAGCTTTCTTT. It is translated as CASSYTPSSFTEAFF. The chain links TRBV6-5 to TRBJ1-1; D is ambiguous. Looked up from germline, CDR1 is MNHEY and CDR2 is SVGAGI. Between the trimmed V and J ends, which lost 2 bases and 4 bases, there was a span of 14 bases. The CDR3 contains 15 residues.